The 25 T cell receptor beta chains presented below share a single source sample, sequenced in a study of cytomegalovirus exposure and HLA in healthy donors. Vbeta (60) and Jbeta (13) primers were used in the PCR. Data came from immunoSEQ multiplex PCR; TCRdb stores just in-frame clones and leaves some out. Seen here are approximately 120,000 clones, approximately 80% observed once, and the top ten hold about 1.8%. The sequencing sample was made of PBMCs. These receptors all come from a man between 18 and 35 years old in good health and CMV-seronegative.

The CDR3 here is CASSRQGATGELFF. CDR3 DNA sequence: TGCGCCAGCAGCCGACAGGGGGCTACCGGGGAGCTGTTTTTT. V gene TRBV4-1 combines with J gene TRBJ2-2; 10 nucleotides agree with TRBD1. The CDR3 has 14 residues. J was trimmed by 5 bases and V by 4 bases; bases with no gene match: 1. Germline assignment: CDR1 MGHRA and CDR2 YSYEKL.

CDR3 bases: TGTGCCAGCAGCAAGGGAGTCAACTCTGGGGCCAACGTCCTGACTTTC. It encodes CASSKGVNSGANVLTF. This rearrangement joins TRBV13 to TRBJ2-6, with D maybe TRBD2 (5 bases). V gave up 5 bases and J gave up 0 bases, with 11 bases separating them. Per germline, CDR1 PRHDT and CDR2 FYEKMQ (reference sequence). The CDR3 loop spans 16 amino acids. The full variable domain, rest sourced from reference TRBV13 and TRBJ2-6, is AAGVIQSPRHLIKEKRETATLKCYPIPRHDTVYWYQQGPGQDPQFLISFYEKMQSDKGSIPDRFSAQQFSDYHSELNMSSLELGDSALYFCASSKGVNSGANVLTFGAGSRLTVL.

The V and J genes are TRBV4-2 and TRBJ1-1, with 9 bases identical to TRBD1. Unmatched junction bases numbered 19, after V lost 4 bases and J lost 4 bases. The CDR3 runs to 19 residues. Germline assignment: CDR1 LGHNA and CDR2 YNFKEQ. As DNA, the CDR3 is TGTGCCAGCAGCCTCCTCCGACCGGGACAGGGAGGGTCTGGCACTGAAGCTTTCTTT. This gives the protein CASSLLRPGQGGSGTEAFF.

The chain carries TRBV5-4 and TRBJ1-1; D might be TRBD1 (6 bases). The CDR3 sequence is 15 residues long. The germline V gene encodes CDR1 SGHNT and CDR2 YYREEE (reference sequence). The V and J ends lost 4 bases and 0 bases respectively, with 13 bases between them. The CDR3 here is CASSGTGSMNTEAFF. For the CDR3, the DNA is TGTGCCAGCAGCGGAACAGGGTCCATGAACACTGAAGCTTTCTTT.

J is TRBJ2-3 and V is TRBV7-9, with 14 nucleotides matching TRBD2. This CDR3 is 17 amino acids long. The trim removed 5 bases at V and 3 bases at J, leaving 7 bases unmatched. Germline V gene sequence: CDR1 SEHNR, CDR2 FQNEAQ (reference sequence). The CDR3 spells CASSPRLAGGLTDTQYF. In nucleotides, the CDR3 is TGTGCCAGCAGCCCTAGACTAGCGGGGGGGTTGACAGATACGCAGTATTTT.

The chain uses TRBV7-8 and TRBJ1-1; 7 positions agree with TRBD1. The V segment lost 1 base and the J segment 5 bases; nucleotides outside the gene matches: 7. The CDR3 length is 15 residues. Germline values: CDR1 SGHVS, CDR2 FQNEAQ. CDR3 loop: CASSLVDRSGTEAFF. In nucleotides, the CDR3 is TGTGCCAGCAGCTTAGTGGACAGGTCGGGGACTGAAGCTTTCTTT.

The rearrangement joins TRBV7-9 to TRBJ2-5, with D perhaps TRBD2 (5 bases). V was clipped by 7 bases and J by 2 bases, with 11 bases between them. The CDR3 consists of 13 residues. Germline V gene data show CDR1 as SEHNR and CDR2 as FQNEAQ (reference sequence). For the CDR3, the DNA is TGTGCCAGCACGTTCGGACTGCAAGAGACCCAGTACTTC. It encodes CASTFGLQETQYF.

V usage is TRBV19 and J usage is TRBJ1-5; 8 bases agree with TRBD1. The CDR3 spans 16 residues. Trimming cost V 6 bases and J 2 bases; bases outside gene matches: 9. Germline assignment: CDR1 LNHDA and CDR2 SQIVND (reference sequence). DNA for the CDR3: TGTGCCAGTAGACATGACAGGGGAGGGGGCAATCAGCCCCAGCATTTT. It is translated as CASRHDRGGGNQPQHF.

In this sample, this clone turned up a few times. The rearrangement uses TRBV7-3 and TRBJ1-6; D perhaps matches TRBD1 (5 bases). The CDR3 runs to 15 residues. In germline, CDR1 is SGHTA, CDR2 FQGTGA. Trimming pared 7 bases from V and 9 bases from J, leaving 19 bases between. CDR3 bases: TGTGCCAGCAACAGAAGGAGGCAGGGAGGTTCACCCCTCCACTTT. Residues: CASNRRRQGGSPLHF.

The rearrangement joins TRBV4-1 to TRBJ2-1, with 8 bases matching TRBD2. The V gene end was trimmed by 4 bases and the J gene end by 4 bases; junction bases not matched to a gene: 9. The CDR3 covers 16 residues. The germline gives CDR1 MGHRA, CDR2 YSYEKL. The CDR3 region is CASSLDTAGVYNEQFF. As DNA, the CDR3 is TGCGCCAGCAGCCTCGACACAGCGGGGGTATACAATGAGCAGTTCTTC.

As to this clone: The junction departs from germline at one end; a sequencing error may be responsible. The V gene is TRBV7-9, the J gene TRBJ2-7; D is undetermined. CDR3 size: 12 residues. Per germline, CDR1 SEHNR and CDR2 FQNEAQ (reference sequence). CDR3 DNA: TGTTCCAGCAGCTCACATCACTACGAGCAGTACTTC. Its translation: CSSSSHHYEQYF.

The V gene is TRBV15, the J gene TRBJ1-2; 7 positions match TRBD1. Germline lookup yields CDR1 LNHNV and CDR2 YYDKDF (reference sequence). V lost 5 bases and J lost 8; bases outside the gene matches: 8. The CDR3 runs to 13 residues. The CDR3 coding sequence is TGTGCCACCAGCTCTAGGGGGCTGGGAGGCTACACCTTC. Its translation is CATSSRGLGGYTF.

The chain links TRBV15 to TRBJ2-7, with 11 positions matching TRBD2. This CDR3 comprises 18 residues. The germline V gene encodes CDR1 LNHNV and CDR2 YYDKDF (reference sequence). Losses at the gene ends were 0 bases for V and 3 bases for J; bases not matched to a gene: 10. The CDR3 here is CATSRDVLAGARGYEQYF. The CDR3 DNA is TGTGCCACCAGCAGAGATGTACTAGCGGGGGCCCGGGGCTACGAGCAGTACTTC.

The V call is TRBV5-1, the J call TRBJ1-1; weak D call: TRBD1 (5 bases). The V end was cut by 4 bases, the J end by 0 bases, with 10 bases between. The length of the CDR3 is 14 residues. Germline CDR1 and CDR2: SGHRS and YFSETQ. The CDR3 DNA is TGCGCCAGCAGCGCCGCGACAGTGAACACTGAAGCTTTCTTT. Translated: CASSAATVNTEAFF.

J is TRBJ2-3 and V is TRBV13, with D perhaps matching TRBD2 (5 bases). V lost 2 bases, J lost 4 bases, and 10 bases lay in between. Germline V lookup: CDR1 PRHDT, CDR2 FYEKMQ (reference sequence). The CDR3 runs 14 residues. The CDR3 nucleotides are TGTGCCAGCAGCTTAACGGGGATATCAGATACGCAGTATTTT. Protein product: CASSLTGISDTQYF.

The V call is TRBV29-1, the J call TRBJ1-2, with 10 bases lining up with TRBD1. Germline values: CDR1 SQVTM, CDR2 ANQGSEA. V was pared by 7 bases and J by 7 bases, with 6 bases of the junction left unmatched. This CDR3 spans 12 amino acids. The CDR3 region is CSAARDRGGYTF. CDR3 nucleotide sequence: TGCAGCGCCGCCCGGGACAGGGGTGGCTACACCTTC.

V gene TRBV6-1 combines with J gene TRBJ1-2; 9 bases are a match to TRBD1. Trimming took 5 bases from V and 4 from J; bases not matched to a gene: 11. This CDR3 comprises 16 residues. Germline CDR1 is MNHNS and CDR2 is SASEGT. CDR3 DNA: TGTGCCAGCAGTCAAGATCCTGGGACAGGGATCTATGGCTACACCTTC. This encodes CASSQDPGTGIYGYTF.

This CDR3 is CASSLGGGVLYGYTF. Here the CDR3 DNA reads TGTGCCAGCAGCTTAGGAGGAGGGGTCCTCTATGGCTACACCTTC. This chain connects TRBV13 to TRBJ1-2, with D possibly matching TRBD1 (5 bases). V lost 0 bases and J lost 4, with 12 bases in between. Germline V gene sequence: CDR1 PRHDT, CDR2 FYEKMQ (reference sequence). The CDR3 is made up of 15 amino acids.

This chain uses TRBV5-1 with TRBJ2-7; 10 bases are shared with TRBD2. The CDR3 is made up of 14 amino acids. The germline CDR1 and CDR2 sequences are SGHRS and YFSETQ. Trimming removed 6 bases from V and 2 bases from J; junction bases left unmatched: 5. The CDR3 DNA sequence: TGCGCCAGCAAATATAGCGGGGGGCCCTACGAGCAGTACTTC. This sequence encodes CASKYSGGPYEQYF.

CDR3 sequence (DNA): TGTGCCAGCAGTGATCCCGTGGACAGGGTCAGGAATCAGCCCCAGCATTTT. It codes for CASSDPVDRVRNQPQHF. This chain links TRBV6-1 with TRBJ1-5; 8 positions match TRBD1. This CDR3 contains 17 residues. Germline-derived CDR1 and CDR2 are MNHNS and SASEGT. With V trimmed by 3 bases and J by 4 bases, 11 bases remained unmatched.

This rearrangement joins TRBV13 to TRBJ1-2; 7 bases are a match to TRBD1. Germline CDR1 PRHDT, CDR2 FYEKMQ (reference sequence). V was clipped by 4 bases and J by 1 base; unmatched bases: 12. This CDR3 comprises 17 residues. This CDR3 reads CASSSNHNRGFNYGYTF. In DNA form, the CDR3 reads TGTGCCAGCAGCTCCAATCACAACAGGGGCTTTAACTATGGCTACACCTTC.

V and J are TRBV7-9 and TRBJ1-1, with D perhaps TRBD1 (5 bases). Germline V gives CDR1 SEHNR, CDR2 FQNEAQ (reference sequence). The ends were cut back, 5 bases at V and 13 bases at J, with 17 bases in the middle. The CDR3 is made up of 12 amino acids. This CDR3 reads CASSLNRQIVFF. The CDR3 nucleotides read TGTGCCAGCAGCCTCAACCGACAGATTGTTTTCTTT.

The V gene is TRBV2, the J gene TRBJ2-7; the D gene is possibly TRBD1 (5 bases). Trimming took off 6 bases at V and 1 base at J, with 10 bases between the two ends. The germline gives CDR1 SNHLY, CDR2 FYNNEI. The CDR3 contains 13 residues. CDR3 region: CASRRKGSYEQYF. DNA for the CDR3: TGTGCCAGCAGAAGAAAGGGGTCCTACGAGCAGTACTTC.

This chain uses TRBV16 with TRBJ2-5, with a possible D match to TRBD1 (5 bases). Germline CDR1 reads KGHSY; CDR2 reads FQNENV. There are 15 residues in the CDR3. Between the trimmed V and J ends, which lost 0 bases and 4 bases, there was a span of 12 bases. DNA for the CDR3: TGTGCCAGCAGCCAATCCATGACAGCACCAGAGACCCAGTACTTC. It encodes CASSQSMTAPETQYF.

The chain employs TRBV4-2 and TRBJ2-3; 11 positions agree with TRBD2. The V segment lost 2 bases and the J segment 2 bases; nucleotides outside the gene matches: 6. The CDR3 sequence is 17 residues long. Germline assignment: CDR1 LGHNA and CDR2 YNFKEQ. The CDR3 loop is CASSQISSGGPTDTQYF. As DNA, the CDR3 is TGTGCCAGCAGCCAAATCTCTAGCGGGGGGCCCACAGATACGCAGTATTTT.